The subject of this entry is one T cell receptor (beta chain). Authors' processing steps: Scientists estimated how many nucleated cells there were by amplifying reference gene primers. Sequencing was performed with immunoSEQ multiplex PCR; in TCRdb, only in-frame clones are kept and a portion is missing. Clone size and V and J calls were adopted from that table, with D and trimming inferred from the DNA. The data contain over 95,000 clones, 85% of them singletons. This specimen belongs to a study of blood T cell repertoires in COVID-19. About the research overall: The origin of the acute and convalescent COVID-19 samples was the United States, Italy and Spain. Sources were T cells, B-cell-depleted T cells, or PBMCs; the material itself was cDNA or gDNA.

The CDR3 contains 13 residues. Germline V gives CDR1 GTSNPN, CDR2 SVGIG (reference sequence). With 2 bases removed from V and 1 base from J, the gap between germline ends came to 8 bases. Sample: peripheral blood. The receptor was isolated from a human donor in a cohort sampled during active COVID-19. V usage is TRBV30 and J usage is TRBJ1-1, with unresolved D. The CDR3: CAWSFVSNTEAFF. DNA of the CDR3: TGTGCCTGGAGTTTTGTCTCGAACACTGAAGCTTTCTTT.